Below are 16 T cell receptor beta chains sequenced from a single sample in a study of blood T cells in healthy people across ages. With a J-beta primer mix and a sample-barcoded 5' primer, a second PCR ran about 6 to 11 cycles. MiXCR, applied by TCRdb to the 5' RACE reads, yields one record per CDR3 protein. Of more than 900,000 distinct CDR3 sequences listed, under 30% are singletons. These data were likewise used in another study, on T cells of mothers and their children.

Sequences were obtained from blood. The receptors were sampled from a girl aged 2-10 years in good health.

Remarks on this clonotype: The junction and the germline gene differ at one end; a read error may be behind it. The chain links TRBV6-5 to TRBJ2-1, with D maybe TRBD2 (6 bases). This CDR3 spans 19 amino acids. Germline CDR1 MNHEY, CDR2 SVGAGI. The CDR3, as DNA: TGTGCCAGCAGTTATTTGCCTAGCGATACTCGAAGCTCCTACAATGAGCAGCTCTTC. It codes for CASSYLPSDTRSSYNEQLF.

The chain employs TRBV4-2 and TRBJ2-1; 8 positions agree with TRBD2. Germline assignment: CDR1 LGHNA and CDR2 YNFKEQ. Trimming took 0 bases from V and 4 from J; bases not matched to a gene: 5. The CDR3 spans 16 residues. The CDR3 region is CASSQETGGVYNEQFF. CDR3 in DNA: TGTGCCAGCAGCCAAGAAACGGGGGGGGTTTACAATGAGCAGTTCTTC.

The V call is TRBV19, the J call TRBJ2-7; TRBD1 aligns across 7 bases. The tail of the sequence fits TRBJ2-1 better, so the J call may be wrong. CDR1 is LNHDA, CDR2 SQIVND, per germline (reference sequence). The CDR3 length is 13 residues. The CDR3 loop is CASSTTLTGEQFF. The CDR3 region has the DNA TGTGCCAGTAGTACGACCTTGACAGGGGAGCAGTTCTTC.

This clonotype was counted only a few times. V usage is TRBV12-3 or TRBV12-4 and J usage is TRBJ2-1, with D uncertain. Trimming pared 7 bases from V and 10 bases from J, leaving 14 bases between. The length of the CDR3 is 12 residues. In DNA form, the CDR3 reads TGTGCCAGCACCCCTGGGTTCGGGGAGCAGTTCTTC. Its protein is CASTPGFGEQFF.

Ten or more counts support this clonotype. The rearrangement joins TRBV4-3 to TRBJ2-7; perhaps TRBD1 as D (6 bases). The CDR3 totals 14 residues. Between the trimmed V and J ends, which lost 4 bases and 3 bases, there was a span of 13 bases. Germline V lookup: CDR1 LGHNA, CDR2 YSLEER. This CDR3 reads CASSRLTGRYEQYF. Written as DNA, the CDR3 is TGCGCCAGCAGCCGACTGACAGGCCGCTACGAGCAGTACTTC.

This clonotype turned up a few times. The CDR3 DNA sequence: TGTGCCAGCATTAACCCTTCCGGGGAGACCCAGTACTTC. Translated: CASINPSGETQYF. The chain uses TRBV28 and TRBJ2-5, with unresolved D. The CDR3 is 13 residues long. The germline CDR1 and CDR2 sequences are MDHEN and SYDVKM. V was clipped by 7 bases and J by 5 bases, with 14 bases between them.

This clonotype was counted only a few times. CDR3 amino acids: CASSPVAGGAYNEQFF. DNA of the CDR3: TGTGCCAGCTCACCCGTAGCGGGAGGTGCCTACAATGAGCAGTTCTTC. The chain recombines TRBV18 with TRBJ2-1; TRBD2 matches 10 bases. Germline CDR1 and CDR2: KGHSH and LQKENI. Trimming removed 3 bases from V and 2 bases from J; junction bases left unmatched: 4. This CDR3 region has 16 residues.

This clonotype was detected only a few times. The chain employs TRBV9 and TRBJ2-2, with D uncertain. CDR3 length: 12 amino acids. Germline V CDR1 and CDR2: SGDLS, YYNGEE. V lost 0 bases, J lost 5 bases, and 2 bases lay in between. The CDR3 nucleotides are TGTGCCAGCAGCGTAGCTACCGGGGAGCTGTTTTTT. Translating it yields CASSVATGELFF. The full variable domain, completed using reference TRBV9 and TRBJ2-2, is DSGVTQTPKHLITATGQRVTLRCSPRSGDLSVYWYQQSLDQGLQFLIQYYNGEERAKGNILERFSAQQFPDLHSELNLSSLELGDSALYFCASSVATGELFFGEGSRLTVL.

There are many counts of this clonotype. This sequence joins TRBV28 and TRBJ2-1; the D gene is possibly TRBD2 (5 bases). CDR3 length: 14 amino acids. Per germline, CDR1 MDHEN and CDR2 SYDVKM. The ends were cut back, 4 bases at V and 8 bases at J, with 15 bases in the middle. The CDR3 is CASSWVRPADEQFF. The CDR3 DNA sequence: TGTGCCAGCAGTTGGGTGAGGCCAGCGGATGAGCAGTTCTTC.

The CDR3 region is CASTENQPGQGKETQYF. The CDR3 DNA follows: TGTGCCAGCACCGAAAATCAACCGGGACAGGGGAAAGAGACCCAGTACTTC. The chain uses TRBV27 and TRBJ2-5, with 10 bases lining up with TRBD1. Looked up from germline, CDR1 is MNHEY and CDR2 is SMNVEV (reference sequence). This CDR3 has 17 amino acids. Unmatched junction bases numbered 14, after V lost 7 bases and J lost 3 bases.

The chain links TRBV20-1 to TRBJ2-5, with 14 positions matching TRBD2. The assigned J gene may be wrong: the sequence end matches TRBJ2-1 better. This CDR3 is built from 15 residues. The V gene's germline CDR1 is DFQATT and CDR2 SNEGSKA (reference sequence). CDR3 residues: CSALPGLAGEFRQFF. DNA of the CDR3: TGCAGTGCTCTTCCGGGACTAGCGGGAGAGTTCCGGCAGTTCTTC.

The V and J genes are TRBV4-1 and TRBJ2-1; D is undetermined. The CDR3 is 12 amino acids. Trimming removed 1 base from V and 8 bases from J, with 6 bases in between. Germline CDR1 is MGHRA and CDR2 is YSYEKL. CDR3 coding DNA: TGCGCCAGCAGCCAAGTCTTGGATGAGCAGTTCTTC. Encoded protein: CASSQVLDEQFF.

In this sample, this clonotype turned up a few times. Here the CDR3 DNA reads TGCAGTGGGGGCGGGGGAAAGGATGGCTACACCTTC. Translating gives CSGGGGKDGYTF. This chain uses TRBV20-1 with TRBJ1-2; D is perhaps TRBD1 (5 bases). The CDR3 extends over 12 amino acids. CDR1 and CDR2 (germline): DFQATT, SNEGSKA (reference sequence). The ends were cut back, 7 bases at V and 6 bases at J, with 15 bases in the middle.

This clonotype appeared a few times. V is TRBV7-2 and J is TRBJ2-3, with 11 bases aligning to TRBD2. The V gene's germline CDR1 is SGHTA and CDR2 FQGNSA. V lost 6 bases to trimming and J lost 0 bases; unmatched junction nucleotides: 8. CDR3 length: 17 amino acids. CDR3 nucleotide sequence: TGTGCCAGCAGGCTTGGCTGGACTAGCGGGAGCACAGATACGCAGTATTTT. It encodes CASRLGWTSGSTDTQYF.

This chain links TRBV28 with TRBJ1-1; D is unresolved. CDR1 MDHEN and CDR2 SYDVKM come from the germline V gene. Trimming stripped 5 bases from V and 3 bases from J, with 10 bases between. The CDR3 spans 13 residues. CDR3: CASSRDRYTEAFF. For the CDR3, the DNA is TGTGCCAGCAGTCGAGACCGTTACACTGAAGCTTTCTTT. The full variable domain, with the rest looked up from reference TRBV28 and TRBJ1-1, is DVKVTQSSRYLVKRTGEKVFLECVQDMDHENMFWYRQDPGLGLRLIYFSYDVKMKEKGDIPEGYSVSREKKERFSLILESASTNQTSMYLCASSRDRYTEAFFGQGTRLTVV.

The chain combines TRBV4-1 with TRBJ2-7, with 9 positions matching TRBD1. V lost 4 bases, J lost 7 bases, and 8 bases stayed unmatched. The CDR3 has 14 residues. The germline V gene has CDR1 MGHRA and CDR2 YSYEKL. CDR3 sequence reads: CASSLGTGYREQYF. The CDR3 nucleotides read TGCGCCAGCAGCCTAGGGACAGGGTATCGAGAGCAGTACTTC.